This paragraph covers one T cell receptor (beta chain) sequence. Primers for the PCR totalled 60 Vbeta and 13 Jbeta. Sequenced by immunoSEQ multiplex PCR; TCRdb stores in-frame clones only, minus some. This sample has 94,000 or so clones, with 70% to 85% found just once. These data are taken from a study of cytomegalovirus exposure and HLA in healthy donors. V dropped 0 bases and J dropped 6; count of bases not matched to a gene: 8. CDR1 SGHDT and CDR2 YYEEEE come from the germline V gene. The CDR3 length is 15 residues. Sequencing was done on a sample of PBMCs. The chain uses TRBV5-6 and TRBJ1-2; TRBD1 agrees at 7 bases. The sequence derives from a man aged 60 to 69 in good health and CMV-seronegative. The CDR3 coding sequence is TGTGCCAGCAGCTTGGTGGGTCAGGGGGTAAATGGCTACACCTTC. Protein product: CASSLVGQGVNGYTF. The full variable domain, rest sourced from reference TRBV5-6 and TRBJ1-2, is DAGVTQSPTHLIKTRGQQVTLRCSPKSGHDTVSWYQQALGQGPQFIFQYYEEEERQRGNFPDRFSGHQFPNYSSELNVNALLLGDSALYLCASSLVGQGVNGYTFGSGTRLTVV.